The clone carrying this T cell receptor beta chain has a handful of counts. Antigen specificity is unknown. A 5'RACE reaction primed in the constant segment made cDNA libraries of TCR alpha and TCR beta, and these carried sample barcodes and UMIs. Each CDR3 protein is one row after TCRdb ran MiXCR on the 5' RACE reads. Of around 130,000 distinct CDR3 sequences listed, roughly 13% are singletons. The sample originates from a study of T-cell memory formation after mild COVID-19. Study-level background: TCR clusters were largely donor specific.

General study results and limits: Contracting CD4+ clones sat mainly in CM and EM; CD8+ in EMRA. Pre-infection memory carried some responding clones, suggesting that cross-reactive memory joined.

Trimming pared 3 bases from V and 5 bases from J, leaving 8 bases between. The CDR3 is 13 residues long. Germline CDR1 is SGHKS and CDR2 is YYEKEE (reference sequence). The sequencing input was PBMCs or a T cell subset sorted from them (not recorded which). This TCR derives from an adult woman who had mild COVID-19 (a few samples of this study predate the infection). Cell type and time point are not known. The chain combines TRBV5-5 with TRBJ2-2, with unresolved D. In DNA form, the CDR3 reads TGTGCCAGCAGCTCCTTACAGACCGGGGAGCTGTTTTTT. Its protein product is CASSSLQTGELFF.